These 18 T cell receptor beta chains originate from one sample sequenced in a study of T cells in localized non-small cell lung cancer. Profiling relied on immunoSEQ multiplex PCR, and the TCRdb table lists in-frame clones only, not all of them. The sample holds around 28,000 clones, about 88% seen once. Specimen: peripheral blood, collected before any cancer treatment. The receptors derive from a female donor over 55 with stage I lung adenocarcinoma.

V gene TRBV4-2 combines with J gene TRBJ2-1; TRBD2 aligns across 10 bases. The V and J ends lost 0 bases and 5 bases, in that order; junction bases with no gene match: 7. The germline V gene has CDR1 LGHNA and CDR2 YNFKEQ. This CDR3 has 17 residues. The CDR3 nucleotides read TGTGCCAGCAGCCAAGATCGAGGGCTAGCGGGAGACAATGAGCAGTTCTTC. This codes for CASSQDRGLAGDNEQFF.

The chain couples TRBV5-1 to TRBJ2-5; D may be TRBD1 (5 bases). The V end lost 0 bases, the J end lost 3 bases, and 9 bases lay between the germline ends. This CDR3 spans 14 amino acids. Germline CDR1 SGHRS, CDR2 YFSETQ. CDR3 sequence reads: CASSLVQGKETQYF. The CDR3 nucleotides are TGCGCCAGCAGCTTGGTTCAGGGTAAAGAGACCCAGTACTTC.

The CDR3 is CASSPAVANTEAFF. Here the CDR3 DNA reads TGTGCCAGTAGTCCGGCAGTGGCGAACACTGAAGCTTTCTTT. The chain combines TRBV19 with TRBJ1-1; D ambiguous. Per the germline V gene, CDR1 is LNHDA and CDR2 is SQIVND (reference sequence). The germline V and J ends were trimmed by 5 bases and 1 base, with 11 bases remaining between them. This CDR3 spans 14 amino acids.

The chain combines TRBV15 with TRBJ2-2; 9 nucleotides match TRBD1. The V and J ends lost 0 bases and 1 base, in that order; junction bases with no gene match: 6. The CDR3 spans 18 residues. Germline loops: CDR1 LNHNV, CDR2 YYDKDF (reference sequence). CDR3 coding DNA: TGTGCCACCAGCAGAGAGACCTTGGGACAGGGGAACACCGGGGAGCTGTTTTTT. It translates to CATSRETLGQGNTGELFF.

The chain joins TRBV27 to TRBJ2-5, with a possible D match to TRBD2 (5 bases). The CDR3 consists of 14 residues. Trimming stripped 5 bases from V and 2 bases from J, with 12 bases between. Germline lookup yields CDR1 MNHEY and CDR2 SMNVEV (reference sequence). Here the CDR3 DNA reads TGTGCCAGCAGTGTGGACTGGAAACAAGAGACCCAGTACTTC. It specifies CASSVDWKQETQYF.

This sequence joins TRBV6-5 and TRBJ2-7; D is perhaps TRBD2 (7 bases). This CDR3 is 15 amino acids long. V was pared by 7 bases and J by 5 bases, with 21 bases between. CDR1 is MNHEY and CDR2 is SVGAGI in the germline V gene. The CDR3: CASTPQGGGFNEQYF. The CDR3 DNA reads TGTGCCAGCACCCCCCAAGGGGGGGGTTTCAACGAGCAGTACTTC.

Note on this clone: The sample contains more than one DNA sequence encoding this CDR3. This chain connects TRBV28 to TRBJ1-2; D remains unclear. CDR1 MDHEN and CDR2 SYDVKM come from the germline V gene. Trimming cost V 4 bases and J 6 bases, with 15 bases left between them. The CDR3 extends over 14 amino acids. The DNA for the CDR3 is TGTGCCAGCAGTTACGAGGGCTTGAAGGATGGCTACACCTTC. This sequence encodes CASSYEGLKDGYTF.

The rearrangement joins TRBV6-5 to TRBJ2-1, with TRBD1 matching over 10 bases. The CDR3 runs to 16 residues. V lost 1 base to trimming and J lost 4 bases; unmatched junction nucleotides: 4. Germline CDR1 reads MNHEY; CDR2 reads SVGAGI. CDR3 region: CASSYLTGGVYNEQFF. Here the CDR3 DNA reads TGTGCCAGCAGTTACTTGACAGGGGGCGTATACAATGAGCAGTTCTTC.

This chain joins TRBV19 and TRBJ2-5; the match to TRBD2 covers 7 bases. Germline-derived CDR1 and CDR2 are LNHDA and SQIVND (reference sequence). The CDR3 contains 16 residues. V lost 2 bases, J lost 1 base, and 7 bases stayed unmatched. CDR3: CASSISASGGQETQYF. For the CDR3, the DNA is TGTGCCAGTAGTATAAGTGCTAGCGGAGGCCAAGAGACCCAGTACTTC.

The chain couples TRBV18 to TRBJ1-1; D uncertain. Trimming removed 4 bases from V and 0 bases from J, with 3 bases in between. CDR1 is KGHSH, CDR2 LQKENI, per germline. This CDR3 is built from 12 residues. CDR3 DNA: TGTGCCAGCTCACTCGTGAACACTGAAGCTTTCTTT. Translated, it gives CASSLVNTEAFF.

The CDR3 spells CAWSESLGGADGYTF. The CDR3 bases are TGTGCCTGGAGCGAATCTCTGGGGGGGGCTGATGGCTACACCTTC. V is TRBV30 and J is TRBJ1-2; TRBD1 is a possible D gene (6 bases). The CDR3 contains 15 residues. The germline V gene encodes CDR1 GTSNPN and CDR2 SVGIG (reference sequence). Trimming removed 3 bases from V and 6 bases from J, with 20 bases in between.

The chain combines TRBV10-1 with TRBJ2-1; 14 bases are a match to TRBD2. CDR1 and CDR2 from the germline V gene are WNHNN and SYGVQD (reference sequence). This CDR3 has 15 amino acids. The trim removed 2 bases at V and 12 bases at J, leaving 6 bases unmatched. This chain's CDR3 is CASSEGTSGSGRQFF. CDR3 sequence (DNA): TGCGCCAGCAGTGAGGGGACTAGCGGGAGTGGGCGGCAGTTCTTC.

The CDR3 region has the DNA TGCGCCAGCAGCAAACTACAGGGAGGCTACACCTTC. It codes for CASSKLQGGYTF. This chain joins TRBV23-1 and TRBJ1-2; D may be TRBD1 (6 bases). TRBV23-1 is an ORF; its function is uncertain. The CDR3 runs 12 residues. V was trimmed by 6 bases and J by 8 bases, leaving 13 bases between them.

The CDR3 sequence is CASSMGQISNEQFF. For the CDR3, the DNA is TGTGCCAGTAGTATGGGACAGATTAGCAATGAGCAGTTCTTC. J is TRBJ2-1 and V is TRBV19; 7 bases match TRBD1. The CDR3 spans 14 residues. Germline assignment: CDR1 LNHDA and CDR2 SQIVND (reference sequence). V shed 3 bases and J 6 bases; nucleotides not matched to a gene: 5.

The CDR3 DNA reads as TGCGCCAGCAGCCAAGACAGGCAATGGGTGGGAGCGACAGATACGCAGTATTTT. Its protein is CASSQDRQWVGATDTQYF. The rearrangement joins TRBV4-3 to TRBJ2-3; the D gene is possibly TRBD2 (5 bases). CDR1 and CDR2 from the germline V gene are LGHNA and YSLEER. This CDR3 region has 18 residues. Trimming removed 0 bases from V and 3 bases from J, with 19 bases in between.

V usage is TRBV27 and J usage is TRBJ2-3; 9 bases match TRBD2. The length of the CDR3 is 15 residues. CDR1 is MNHEY, CDR2 SMNVEV, per germline (reference sequence). V shed 6 bases and J 4 bases; nucleotides not matched to a gene: 8. CDR3 sequence: CASRTSGTWADTQYF. CDR3 DNA: TGTGCCAGCAGGACTAGCGGTACCTGGGCAGATACGCAGTATTTT.

DNA for the CDR3: TGTGCCAGCAGCCTCTCCGACAGGGGGCGTGTTGAAGCTTTCTTT. Translation gives CASSLSDRGRVEAFF. The genes are TRBV5-4 and TRBJ1-1; TRBD1 agrees at 10 bases. CDR3 size: 15 residues. With V trimmed by 4 bases and J by 7 bases, 10 bases remained unmatched. CDR1 and CDR2 from the germline V gene are SGHNT and YYREEE (reference sequence).

The chain combines TRBV30 with TRBJ1-2; no definite D call. Trimming cost V 4 bases and J 5 bases, with 11 bases left between them. CDR1 is GTSNPN and CDR2 is SVGIG in the germline V gene (reference sequence). The CDR3 spans 12 residues. CDR3 coding DNA: TGTGCCTGGATCCGTGACCGATATGGCTACACCTTC. Translated, it gives CAWIRDRYGYTF.